These 31 T cell receptor beta chains came from one sample sequenced in a study of T cell responses to AZD1222 COVID-19 vaccine. Measured with immunoSEQ multiplex PCR; TCRdb has only the in-frame clones, and not every one. The sample has some 140,000 clones, 93% seen once. The material was peripheral blood, obtained on day 0 of AZD1222 vaccination. Receptors were obtained from an adult in good health.

CDR3 loop: CASSQDLRGRGYYGYTF. CDR3 nucleotide sequence: TGTGCCAGCAGCCAAGACCTGCGAGGGAGGGGCTACTATGGCTACACCTTC. The gene calls are TRBV14 and TRBJ1-2; possible D gene TRBD1, 5 bases. There are 17 residues in the CDR3. Germline CDR1 is SGHDN and CDR2 is FVKESK. V was pared by 0 bases and J by 3 bases, with 17 bases between.

The chain carries TRBV4-1 and TRBJ1-5; D remains ambiguous. In germline, CDR1 is MGHRA, CDR2 YSYEKL. Trimming removed 1 base at V and 0 bases at J, with 4 bases between. CDR3 length equals 14 residues. The CDR3, as DNA: TGCGCCAGCAGCCAAGGGGATAGCAATCAGCCCCAGCATTTT. Translation gives CASSQGDSNQPQHF.

The V call is TRBV15, the J call TRBJ2-6, with D perhaps matching TRBD1 (6 bases). Trimming removed 5 bases at V and 2 bases at J, with 13 bases between. The CDR3 is made up of 16 amino acids. Germline loops: CDR1 LNHNV, CDR2 YYDKDF (reference sequence). The DNA of the CDR3 is TGTGCCACCAGCGGAACACAGGGAACTGGGGCCAACGTCCTGACTTTC. Translated: CATSGTQGTGANVLTF.

This sequence joins TRBV3-1 (or the pseudogene TRBV3-2) and TRBJ2-3; TRBD2 matches 9 bases. CDR1 and CDR2 from the germline V gene are LGHDT and YNNKEL (reference sequence). V lost 3 bases and J lost 5; bases outside the gene matches: 9. The CDR3 is made up of 16 amino acids. The CDR3 DNA sequence: TGTGCCAGCAGCCACCGTAGCGGGGGAGTGGAAGATACGCAGTATTTT. Amino acid sequence: CASSHRSGGVEDTQYF.

This clone appeared a single time. This sequence joins TRBV2 and TRBJ1-5; D is possibly TRBD1 (5 bases). The CDR3 has 15 residues. Per the germline V gene, CDR1 is SNHLY and CDR2 is FYNNEI. Trimming shortened V by 5 bases and J by 1 base, and 12 bases separated the two germline ends. The CDR3 DNA reads as TGTGCCAGCAGTTCGTCCCGGGGGAGCAATCAGCCCCAGCATTTT. It specifies CASSSSRGSNQPQHF.

This chain joins TRBV2 and TRBJ2-5; no definite D call. The V end lost 0 bases, the J end lost 1 base, and 9 bases lay between the germline ends. The CDR3 extends over 15 amino acids. Germline assignment: CDR1 SNHLY and CDR2 FYNNEI. CDR3 amino acids: CASSEAAEIQETQYF. In DNA form, the CDR3 reads TGTGCCAGCAGTGAAGCAGCCGAGATCCAAGAGACCCAGTACTTC.

This clone has only one observation. The V call is TRBV6-5, the J call TRBJ2-7; 9 bases fit TRBD1. There are 15 residues in the CDR3. Germline assignment: CDR1 MNHEY and CDR2 SVGAGI. V lost 7 bases and J lost 1; bases outside the gene matches: 8. CDR3 amino acids: CASTGGGTGSYEQYF. CDR3 nucleotides: TGTGCCAGCACCGGGGGAGGGACAGGGTCCTACGAGCAGTACTTC.

The chain joins TRBV12-3 or TRBV12-4 to TRBJ2-7, with D possibly matching TRBD1 (6 bases). The CDR3 extends over 13 amino acids. V was shortened by 5 bases and J by 6 bases, with 14 bases between the two germline ends. The CDR3 sequence is CASSHSYRAEQYF. CDR3 DNA: TGTGCCAGCAGTCACAGTTACAGGGCCGAGCAGTACTTC.

The chain couples TRBV14 to TRBJ1-5; TRBD1 is a possible D gene (5 bases). This CDR3 region has 14 residues. CDR1 is SGHDN, CDR2 FVKESK, per germline. V lost 4 bases, J lost 2 bases, and 9 bases lay in between. This CDR3 reads CASSPGHRNQPQHF. Written as DNA, the CDR3 is TGTGCCAGCAGCCCGGGGCACCGCAATCAGCCCCAGCATTTT.

The chain links TRBV18 to TRBJ2-1; 11 bases map to TRBD2. The CDR3 consists of 17 residues. Germline loops: CDR1 KGHSH, CDR2 LQKENI. Losses at the gene ends were 2 bases for V and 5 bases for J; bases not matched to a gene: 8. The CDR3 is CASSPTPLAGANNEQFF. The CDR3, as DNA: TGTGCCAGCTCACCAACCCCACTAGCGGGGGCAAACAATGAGCAGTTCTTC. The whole variable domain, remainder taken from reference TRBV18 and TRBJ2-1, is NAGVMQNPRHLVRRRGQEARLRCSPMKGHSHVYWYRQLPEEGLKFMVYLQKENIIDESGMPKERFSAEFPKEGPSILRIQQVVRGDSAAYFCASSPTPLAGANNEQFFGPGTRLTVL.

Notes on this clone: The sample has other DNA sequences that encode this CDR3 too. The rearrangement joins TRBV18 to TRBJ1-1, with 11 nucleotides matching TRBD1. V dropped 0 bases and J dropped 5; count of bases not matched to a gene: 2. This CDR3 is 15 amino acids long. The germline V gene has CDR1 KGHSH and CDR2 LQKENI. The CDR3 sequence: CASSPPGQGGTEAFF. CDR3 nucleotides: TGTGCCAGCTCACCACCGGGACAGGGGGGAACTGAAGCTTTCTTT.

The chain recombines TRBV6-5 with TRBJ1-5; D ambiguous. The germline V gene encodes CDR1 MNHEY and CDR2 SVGAGI. V was shortened by 5 bases and J by 6 bases, with 8 bases between the two germline ends. This CDR3 has 12 residues. The CDR3 is CASSRLSQPQHF. In nucleotides, the CDR3 is TGTGCCAGCAGTCGCCTTAGTCAGCCCCAGCATTTT.

The chain links TRBV19 to TRBJ1-1; D is possibly TRBD1 (6 bases). The V end lost 3 bases, the J end lost 4 bases, and 18 bases lay between the germline ends. Germline values: CDR1 LNHDA, CDR2 SQIVND (reference sequence). This CDR3 region has 16 residues. The DNA for the CDR3 is TGTGCCAGTAGTATGAGAAGGGCAGGGGAGGGCACTGAAGCTTTCTTT. This encodes CASSMRRAGEGTEAFF.

The V gene is TRBV30, the J gene TRBJ2-2; D gene ambiguous. With 4 bases removed from V and 4 bases from J, the gap between germline ends came to 16 bases. The CDR3 is 15 amino acids. The germline V gene has CDR1 GTSNPN and CDR2 SVGIG (reference sequence). The CDR3 DNA follows: TGTGCCTGGACGTACGGCCCTGATGTCACCGGGGAGCTGTTTTTT. Translated, it gives CAWTYGPDVTGELFF. Supplemented by reference TRBV30 and TRBJ2-2, the full variable domain reads SQTIHQWPATLVQPVGSPLSLECTVEGTSNPNLYWYRQAAGRGLQLLFYSVGIGQISSEVPQNLSASRPQDRQFILSSKKLLLSDSGFYLCAWTYGPDVTGELFFGEGSRLTVL.

The chain couples TRBV6-1 to TRBJ2-5, with TRBD1 identical over 7 bases. Losses at the gene ends were 3 bases for V and 0 bases for J; bases not matched to a gene: 4. Per the germline V gene, CDR1 is MNHNS and CDR2 is SASEGT. The CDR3 has 15 amino acids. CDR3 residues: CASSEDTGDQETQYF. CDR3 nucleotides: TGTGCCAGCAGTGAGGACACAGGGGACCAAGAGACCCAGTACTTC.

The rearrangement links TRBV19 to TRBJ1-5; TRBD1 matches 10 bases. This CDR3 region has 16 residues. Trimming removed 3 bases from V and 5 bases from J; junction bases left unmatched: 7. The germline CDR1 and CDR2 sequences are LNHDA and SQIVND (reference sequence). In DNA form, the CDR3 reads TGTGCCAGTAGTATCTCATGGACAGGGGGTGATCAGCCCCAGCATTTT. Encoded protein: CASSISWTGGDQPQHF.

The chain has TRBV7-8 and TRBJ2-3, with 8 bases that match TRBD2. The CDR3 contains 13 residues. The ends lost 9 bases at V and 6 bases at J; junction bases unmatched: 8. The germline V gene has CDR1 SGHVS and CDR2 FQNEAQ. CDR3 DNA sequence: TGTGCCAGTAGTGACGGGGGGGACGATACGCAGTATTTT. Translated: CASSDGGDDTQYF.

CDR3 sequence reads: CASSVLPGSPNSPLHF. The CDR3 region has the DNA TGTGCCAGCAGCGTATTGCCGGGCAGTCCTAATTCACCCCTCCACTTT. The V gene is TRBV9, the J gene TRBJ1-6; D is uncertain. The CDR3 length is 16 residues. V lost 1 base and J lost 6, with 14 bases in between. Germline CDR1 is SGDLS and CDR2 is YYNGEE.

The rearrangement joins TRBV4-1 to TRBJ1-2; D gene ambiguous. Germline-derived CDR1 and CDR2 are MGHRA and YSYEKL. V shed 0 bases and J shed 1 base, with 12 bases lying between them. The CDR3 sequence is 16 residues long. For the CDR3, the DNA is TGCGCCAGCAGCCAAGAACTAGGACGGAATAACTATGGCTACACCTTC. It translates to CASSQELGRNNYGYTF.

V usage is TRBV11-2 and J usage is TRBJ1-2; D possibly corresponds to TRBD1 (6 bases). Germline CDR1 SGHAT, CDR2 FQNNGV. V was cut by 0 bases and J by 3 bases, with 17 bases left in between. This CDR3 is 17 amino acids long. CDR3 in DNA: TGTGCCAGCAGCTTAGATCTGGGGTGGCGGACAGACTATGGCTACACCTTC. It is translated as CASSLDLGWRTDYGYTF.

The rearrangement links TRBV2 to TRBJ1-5; D not resolved. The CDR3 extends over 12 amino acids. Germline values: CDR1 SNHLY, CDR2 FYNNEI. Between the trimmed V and J ends, which lost 6 bases and 1 base, there was a span of 4 bases. The CDR3: CASRVSNQPQHF. The CDR3 region has the DNA TGTGCCAGCAGGGTAAGCAATCAGCCCCAGCATTTT.

The table lists this clone with a count of one. The V gene is TRBV4-2, the J gene TRBJ2-4; D unclear. Germline lookup yields CDR1 LGHNA and CDR2 YNFKEQ. V lost 4 bases to trimming and J lost 5 bases, with 9 bases between them. This CDR3 has 13 amino acids. Here the CDR3 reads CASSPSLENIQYF. In DNA, the CDR3 is TGTGCCAGCAGCCCGTCGCTAGAAAACATTCAGTACTTC.

This clone has only one observation. This chain's CDR3 is CASSLGTANQPQHF. The DNA of the CDR3 is TGTGCCAGCAGTTTAGGGACAGCTAATCAGCCCCAGCATTTT. The chain couples TRBV27 to TRBJ1-5; 7 positions agree with TRBD1. CDR3 length: 14 residues. V dropped 2 bases and J dropped 4; count of bases not matched to a gene: 2. Germline V CDR1 and CDR2: MNHEY, SMNVEV (reference sequence).

The chain has TRBV3-1 (or the pseudogene TRBV3-2) and TRBJ1-1; 11 bases map to TRBD1. Trimming cost V 5 bases and J 5 bases; bases outside gene matches: 7. The CDR3 has 15 amino acids. The germline V gene encodes CDR1 LGHDT and CDR2 YNNKEL (reference sequence). The CDR3 coding sequence is TGTGCCAGCAGCTTAGGGACAGGGGGTCGAACTGAAGCTTTCTTT. It yields the protein CASSLGTGGRTEAFF.

The chain combines TRBV12-3 or TRBV12-4 with TRBJ2-5; D is uncertain. Between the trimmed V and J ends, which lost 2 bases and 7 bases, there was a span of 5 bases. This CDR3 spans 11 amino acids. The CDR3 sequence: CASSLLGTQYF. CDR3 DNA sequence: TGTGCCAGCAGTTTACTGGGGACCCAGTACTTC.

This clone was detected a few times. This chain connects TRBV12-3 or TRBV12-4 to TRBJ1-1; possible D gene TRBD1, 5 bases. The length of the CDR3 is 13 residues. Trimming took off 5 bases at V and 0 bases at J, with 7 bases between the two ends. The CDR3 region has the DNA TGTGCCAGCAGTCGGGGGGTGAACACTGAAGCTTTCTTT. Its translation: CASSRGVNTEAFF.

This clone has a handful of counts. The J gene is TRBJ1-4, the V gene TRBV3-1 (or the pseudogene TRBV3-2), with D tentatively TRBD1 (5 bases). There are 13 residues in the CDR3. The V gene's germline CDR1 is LGHDT and CDR2 YNNKEL (reference sequence). With 6 bases removed from V and 8 bases from J, the gap between germline ends came to 13 bases. The CDR3 sequence: CASSPEGYEKLFF. The CDR3 DNA follows: TGTGCCAGCAGTCCCGAGGGGTACGAAAAACTGTTTTTT.

This sequence joins TRBV6-5 and TRBJ1-1; no definite D call. Germline CDR1 and CDR2: MNHEY and SVGAGI. Trimming stripped 5 bases from V and 0 bases from J, with 13 bases between. The CDR3 length is 15 residues. The DNA for the CDR3 is TGTGCCAGCAGTCCCTTGATCGTCTTGAACACTGAAGCTTTCTTT. Its protein is CASSPLIVLNTEAFF.

This chain uses TRBV19 with TRBJ1-2, with TRBD1 identical over 8 bases. The CDR3 covers 14 residues. Germline values: CDR1 LNHDA, CDR2 SQIVND (reference sequence). J lost 5 bases, V lost 4 bases, and 6 bases had no gene match. The CDR3 spells CASSTTGALYGYTF. In nucleotides, the CDR3 is TGTGCCAGTAGTACGACAGGGGCCCTATATGGCTACACCTTC.

The chain links TRBV19 to TRBJ1-2, with a possible D match to TRBD1 (6 bases). Germline V gene sequence: CDR1 LNHDA, CDR2 SQIVND (reference sequence). CDR3 size: 14 residues. V was cut by 5 bases and J by 6 bases, with 16 bases left in between. The CDR3 bases are TGTGCCAGTAGTCTCCCACAGGGCGAGGATGGCTACACCTTC. Residues: CASSLPQGEDGYTF.

V and J are TRBV10-3 and TRBJ2-5, with D hard to call. Germline V lookup: CDR1 ENHRY, CDR2 SYGVKD. The V end lost 3 bases, the J end lost 2 bases, and 1 base lay between the germline ends. This CDR3 comprises 11 residues. CDR3 sequence (DNA): TGTGCCATCAGTGATCAAGAGACCCAGTACTTC. Translation: CAISDQETQYF.